The TCR beta chain under discussion was sequenced for a study of blood T cell repertoires in COVID-19. Germline lookup yields CDR1 LGHNA and CDR2 YSLEER. V lost 4 bases and J 4 bases, leaving 10 bases between the germline ends. The CDR3 runs 13 residues. Assay: immunoSEQ multiplex PCR; the TCRdb copy retains only in-frame clones and omits some. The table shows some 340,000 clones, with around 83% occurring only once. The source material was peripheral blood. The rearrangement links TRBV4-3 to TRBJ1-2; a weak D match, TRBD1 (6 bases). The source is a man aged 30 to 39 with active or convalescent COVID-19. CDR3 sequence (DNA): TGCGCCAGCAGCCCTCTGACAGGCTATGGCTACACCTTC. Its translation: CASSPLTGYGYTF.